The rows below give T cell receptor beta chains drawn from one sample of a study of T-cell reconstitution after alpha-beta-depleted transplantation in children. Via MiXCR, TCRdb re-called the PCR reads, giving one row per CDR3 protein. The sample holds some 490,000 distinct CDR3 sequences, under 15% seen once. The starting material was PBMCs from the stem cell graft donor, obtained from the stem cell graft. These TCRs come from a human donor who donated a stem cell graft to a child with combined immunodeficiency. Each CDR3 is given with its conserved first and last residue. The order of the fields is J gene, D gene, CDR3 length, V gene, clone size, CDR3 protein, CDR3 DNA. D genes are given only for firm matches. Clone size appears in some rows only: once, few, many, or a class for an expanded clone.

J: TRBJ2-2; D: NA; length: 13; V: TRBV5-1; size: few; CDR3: CASSLDDTGELFF; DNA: TGCGCCAGCAGCTTGGATGACACCGGGGAGCTGTTTTTT
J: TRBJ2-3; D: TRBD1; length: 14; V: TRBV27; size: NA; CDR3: CASSLGQVLYTQYF; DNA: TGTGCCAGCAGTTTGGGACAGGTTTTGTATACGCAGTATTTT
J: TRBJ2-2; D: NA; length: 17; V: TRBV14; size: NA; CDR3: CASSQRKGTPHTGELFF; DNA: TGTGCCAGCAGCCAACGGAAAGGGACACCTCACACCGGGGAGCTGTTTTTT
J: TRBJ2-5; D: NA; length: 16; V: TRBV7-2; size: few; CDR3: CASSLEGASGVETQYF; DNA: TGTGCCAGCAGCTTAGAAGGGGCCTCGGGAGTGGAGACCCAGTACTTC
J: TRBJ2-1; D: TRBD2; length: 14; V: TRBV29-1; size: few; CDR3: CSVDRLAGVNEQFF; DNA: TGCAGCGTTGATAGACTAGCGGGAGTCAATGAGCAGTTCTTC
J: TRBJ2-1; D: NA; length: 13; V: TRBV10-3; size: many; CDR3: CATVPSEYNEQFF; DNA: TGTGCCACCGTCCCTTCGGAGTACAATGAGCAGTTCTTC
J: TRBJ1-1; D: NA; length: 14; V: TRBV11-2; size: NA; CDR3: CASSPQPVSTEAFF; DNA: TGTGCCAGCAGCCCCCAGCCCGTTTCTACTGAAGCTTTCTTT
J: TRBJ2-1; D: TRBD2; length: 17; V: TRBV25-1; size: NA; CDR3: CASSGYNGGDTYNEQFF; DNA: TGTGCCAGCAGTGGCTACAACGGGGGGGATACCTACAATGAGCAGTTCTTC
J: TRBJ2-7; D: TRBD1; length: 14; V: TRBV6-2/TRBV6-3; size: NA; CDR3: CASSSTGHSYEQYF; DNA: TGTGCCAGCAGTTCGACAGGGCACTCCTACGAGCAGTACTTC
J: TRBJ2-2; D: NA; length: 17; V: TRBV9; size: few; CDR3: CASSVSSRRGYSGELFF; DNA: TGTGCCAGCAGCGTCTCCTCGAGAAGGGGTTACTCCGGGGAGCTGTTTTTT
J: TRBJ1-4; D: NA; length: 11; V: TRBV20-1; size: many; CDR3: CSAWTAEKLFF; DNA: TGCAGTGCTTGGACAGCTGAAAAACTGTTTTTT
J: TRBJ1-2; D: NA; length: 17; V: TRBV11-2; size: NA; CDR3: CASSLVMGNRAFYGYTF; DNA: TGTGCCAGCAGCTTAGTGATGGGGAACAGGGCATTCTATGGCTACACCTTC
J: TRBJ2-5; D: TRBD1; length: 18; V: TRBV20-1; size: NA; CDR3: CSARDLRGWTGGKETQYF; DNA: TGCAGTGCTAGAGATCTCCGGGGATGGACAGGGGGGAAAGAGACCCAGTACTTC
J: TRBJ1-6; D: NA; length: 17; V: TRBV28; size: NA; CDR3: CASSLSGASSYNSPLHF; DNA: TGTGCCAGCAGTTTATCCGGGGCGAGCTCCTATAATTCACCCCTCCACTTT
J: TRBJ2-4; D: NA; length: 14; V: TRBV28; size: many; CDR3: CASSFPSDMAIQYF; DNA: TGTGCCAGCAGTTTTCCCTCCGACATGGCCATTCAGTACTTC
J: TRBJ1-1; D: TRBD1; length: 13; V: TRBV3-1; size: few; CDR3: CASSHTGVTEAFF; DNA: TGTGCCAGCAGCCACACAGGGGTCACTGAAGCTTTCTTT
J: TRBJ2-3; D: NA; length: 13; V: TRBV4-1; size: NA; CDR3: CASSQDPSRTQYF; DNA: TGCGCCAGCAGCCAAGATCCCTCGAGAACGCAGTATTTT
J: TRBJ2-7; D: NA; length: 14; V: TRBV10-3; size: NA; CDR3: CAISDRGAPPEQYF; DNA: TGTGCCATCAGTGACCGAGGGGCGCCTCCCGAGCAGTACTTC
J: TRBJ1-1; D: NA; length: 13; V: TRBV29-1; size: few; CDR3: CSVPTGWTTEAFF; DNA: TGCAGCGTTCCAACAGGTTGGACCACTGAAGCTTTCTTT
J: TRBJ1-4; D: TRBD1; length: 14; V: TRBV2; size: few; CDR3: CASRGQATNEKLFF; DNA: TGTGCCAGCAGGGGACAGGCAACTAATGAAAAACTGTTTTTT
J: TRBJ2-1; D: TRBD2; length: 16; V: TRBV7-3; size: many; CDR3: CASSPLAGEPYNEQFF; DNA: TGTGCCAGCAGTCCTTTGGCGGGAGAACCCTACAATGAGCAGTTCTTC
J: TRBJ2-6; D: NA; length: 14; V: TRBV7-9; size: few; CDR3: CASSLAPGANVLTF; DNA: TGTGCCAGCAGCCTGGCCCCTGGGGCCAACGTCCTGACTTTC
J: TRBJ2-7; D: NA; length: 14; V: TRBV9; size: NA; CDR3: CASSTGGGGDEQYF; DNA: TGTGCCAGCAGCACAGGGGGGGGCGGGGACGAGCAGTACTTC
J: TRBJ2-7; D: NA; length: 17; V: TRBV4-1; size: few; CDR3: CASSPLGRGKGHYEQYF; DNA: TGCGCCAGCAGCCCCTTGGGAAGGGGAAAGGGGCACTACGAGCAGTACTTC
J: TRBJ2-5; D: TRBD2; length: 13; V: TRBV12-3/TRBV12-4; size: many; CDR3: CASTSGEEETQYF; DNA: TGTGCCAGCACCAGCGGGGAGGAAGAGACCCAGTACTTC
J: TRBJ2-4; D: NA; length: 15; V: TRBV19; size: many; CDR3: CASSTGFRGKNIQYF; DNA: TGTGCCAGTAGTACCGGATTTCGGGGCAAAAACATTCAGTACTTC
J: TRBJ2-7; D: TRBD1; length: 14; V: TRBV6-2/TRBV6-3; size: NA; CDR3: CASSAYRGNYEQYF; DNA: TGTGCCAGCAGTGCCTACAGGGGAAACTACGAGCAGTACTTC
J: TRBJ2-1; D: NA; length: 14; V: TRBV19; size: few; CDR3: CASHQTGTYNEQFF; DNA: TGTGCCAGCCATCAGACAGGCACCTACAATGAGCAGTTCTTC
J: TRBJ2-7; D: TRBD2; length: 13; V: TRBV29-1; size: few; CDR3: CSVALAGAYEQYF; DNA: TGCAGCGTAGCTTTAGCGGGAGCCTACGAGCAGTACTTC
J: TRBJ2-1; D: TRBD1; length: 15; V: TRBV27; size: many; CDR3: CASSSRTGYYNEQFF; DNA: TGTGCCAGCAGTTCCCGGACAGGGTACTACAATGAGCAGTTCTTC
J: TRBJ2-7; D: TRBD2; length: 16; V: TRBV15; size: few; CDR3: CATSRDRAGEFYEQYF; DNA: TGTGCCACCAGCAGAGATAGGGCGGGAGAATTTTACGAGCAGTACTTC
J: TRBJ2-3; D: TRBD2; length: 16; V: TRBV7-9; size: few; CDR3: CASSSSGAPSTDTQYF; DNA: TGTGCCAGCAGCTCCAGCGGGGCTCCCAGCACAGATACGCAGTATTTT
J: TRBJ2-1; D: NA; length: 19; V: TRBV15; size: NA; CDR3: CATSREPPPSLPTYNEQFF; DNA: TGTGCCACCAGCAGAGAGCCCCCACCTAGCCTACCTACCTACAATGAGCAGTTCTTC
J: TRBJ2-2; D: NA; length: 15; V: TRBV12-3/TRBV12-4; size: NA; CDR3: CASSLTRKNTGELFF; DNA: TGTGCCAGCAGTCTTACCCGTAAGAACACCGGGGAGCTGTTTTTT
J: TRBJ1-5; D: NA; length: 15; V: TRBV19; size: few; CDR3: CASWRGDHSNQPQHF; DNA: TGTGCCAGTTGGAGGGGGGATCATAGCAATCAGCCCCAGCATTTT
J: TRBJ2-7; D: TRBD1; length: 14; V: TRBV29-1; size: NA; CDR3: CSVEDRDRPYEQYF; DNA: TGCAGCGTTGAAGACCGGGACAGACCCTACGAGCAGTACTTC
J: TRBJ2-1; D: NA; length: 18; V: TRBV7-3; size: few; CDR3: CASSLNPRGTAIYNEQFF; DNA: TGTGCCAGCAGCTTAAATCCCCGGGGGACGGCAATTTACAATGAGCAGTTCTTC
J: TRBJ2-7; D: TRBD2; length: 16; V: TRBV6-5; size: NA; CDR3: CASSYAPWEGPEEQYF; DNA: TGTGCCAGCAGTTACGCCCCGTGGGAGGGGCCCGAGGAGCAGTACTTC
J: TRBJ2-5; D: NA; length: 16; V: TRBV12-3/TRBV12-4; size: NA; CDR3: CASRRQGGGEEETQYF; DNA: TGTGCCAGCAGAAGACAGGGAGGGGGGGAGGAAGAGACCCAGTACTTC
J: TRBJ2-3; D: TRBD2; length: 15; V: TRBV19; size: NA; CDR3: CASSSGRAFTDTQYF; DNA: TGTGCCAGTAGTAGCGGGAGGGCGTTCACAGATACGCAGTATTTT
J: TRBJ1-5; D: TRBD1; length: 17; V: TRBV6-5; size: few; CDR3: CASSYWDRGRLIQPQHF; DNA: TGTGCCAGCAGTTACTGGGACAGGGGGCGTCTTATTCAGCCCCAGCATTTT
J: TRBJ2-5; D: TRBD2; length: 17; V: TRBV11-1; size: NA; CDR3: CASSLVPTSGSGETQYF; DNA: TGTGCCAGCAGCTTAGTCCCGACTAGCGGGAGCGGGGAGACCCAGTACTTC
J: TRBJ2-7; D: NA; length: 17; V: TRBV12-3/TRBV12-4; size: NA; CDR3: CASTSSPLGGSTYEQYF; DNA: TGTGCCAGCACTTCATCCCCTCTGGGCGGGTCCACCTACGAGCAGTACTTC
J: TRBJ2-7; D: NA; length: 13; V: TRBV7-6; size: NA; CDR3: CASSLSGRGEQYF; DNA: TGTGCCAGCAGCTTAAGCGGCCGGGGGGAGCAGTACTTC
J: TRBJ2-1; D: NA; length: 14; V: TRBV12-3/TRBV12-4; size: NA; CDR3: CASRPDSPYNEQFF; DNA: TGTGCCAGCAGACCGGACAGCCCCTACAATGAGCAGTTCTTC
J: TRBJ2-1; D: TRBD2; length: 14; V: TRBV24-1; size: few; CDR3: CATMRAGIYNEQFF; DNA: TGTGCCACCATGCGAGCGGGAATCTACAATGAGCAGTTCTTC
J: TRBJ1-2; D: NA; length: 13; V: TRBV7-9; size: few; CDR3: CASTPPGEYGYTF; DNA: TGTGCCAGCACTCCCCCAGGGGAGTATGGCTACACCTTC
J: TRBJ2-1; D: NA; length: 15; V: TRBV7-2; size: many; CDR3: CASSLVADSYNEQFF; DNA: TGTGCCAGCAGCTTAGTAGCGGACTCCTACAATGAGCAGTTCTTC
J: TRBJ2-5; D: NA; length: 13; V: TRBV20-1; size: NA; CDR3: CSAEKVAGETQYF; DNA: TGCAGTGCTGAAAAAGTTGCCGGAGAGACCCAGTACTTC
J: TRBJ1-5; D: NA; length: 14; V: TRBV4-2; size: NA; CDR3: CASSQVGRNQPQHF; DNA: TGTGCCAGCAGCCAAGTGGGCCGCAATCAGCCCCAGCATTTT
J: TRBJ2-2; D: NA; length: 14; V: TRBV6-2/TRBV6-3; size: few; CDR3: CASSPQRDPGELFF; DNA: TGTGCCAGCAGCCCTCAAAGGGATCCCGGGGAGCTGTTTTTT
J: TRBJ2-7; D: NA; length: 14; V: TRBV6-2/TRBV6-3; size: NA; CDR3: CASSYPGPNYEQYF; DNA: TGTGCCAGCAGTTACCCAGGGCCAAACTACGAGCAGTACTTC
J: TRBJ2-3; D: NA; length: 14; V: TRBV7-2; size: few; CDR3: CASSFLARTDTQYF; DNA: TGTGCCAGCAGCTTTCTAGCTAGGACAGATACGCAGTATTTT
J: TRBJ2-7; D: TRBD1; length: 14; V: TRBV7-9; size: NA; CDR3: CASSQNRGQSEQYF; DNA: TGTGCCAGCAGCCAGAACAGGGGGCAATCCGAGCAGTACTTC
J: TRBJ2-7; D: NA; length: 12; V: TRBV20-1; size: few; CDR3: CSAQGPRGEQYF; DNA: TGCAGTGCTCAGGGCCCTCGCGGCGAGCAGTACTTC
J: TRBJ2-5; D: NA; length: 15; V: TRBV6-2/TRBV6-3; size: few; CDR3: CASSYGPGGEETQYF; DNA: TGTGCCAGCAGTTACGGTCCTGGAGGCGAAGAGACCCAGTACTTC
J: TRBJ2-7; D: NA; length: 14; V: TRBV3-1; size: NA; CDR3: CASSDFSLDYEQYF; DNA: TGTGCCAGCAGCGATTTTTCCCTGGACTACGAGCAGTACTTC
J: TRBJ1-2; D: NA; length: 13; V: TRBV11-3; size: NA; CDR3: CASSLDGAIGYTF; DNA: TGTGCCAGCAGCTTAGATGGGGCAATCGGCTACACCTTC
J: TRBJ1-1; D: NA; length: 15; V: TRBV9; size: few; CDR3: CASSVGGDGNTEAFF; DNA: TGTGCCAGCAGCGTAGGGGGGGACGGCAACACTGAAGCTTTCTTT